This T cell receptor (beta chain) was retrieved from a study of early T cells in non-severe SARS-CoV-2 infection. In TCRdb, the 5' RACE reads were re-called with MiXCR into one record per CDR3 protein. Of about 61,000 distinct CDR3 sequences listed, approximately 11% are singletons. This clonotype showed up many times. The sample taken for sequencing was whole blood. The receptor was derived from an adult who was a healthcare worker with PCR-confirmed SARS-CoV-2 infection or an uninfected control (not recorded which).

CDR3 protein: CASSPRDYLEQYF. The CDR3 DNA follows: TGTGCCAGTAGTCCCCGGGACTATCTCGAGCAGTACTTC. The gene calls are TRBV19 and TRBJ2-7; 7 bases align to TRBD2. After removal of 5 bases from V and 6 bases from J, the junction contained 7 bases not matched to a gene. From germline, CDR1 is LNHDA and CDR2 SQIVND (reference sequence). The CDR3 runs 13 residues.